This T cell receptor (beta chain) came from a study of neurological immune-mediated disorders. In its sample, this clonotype was seen many times. The germline V gene has CDR1 SEHNR and CDR2 FQNEAQ (reference sequence). The CDR3 runs to 11 residues. V was cut by 11 bases and J by 0 bases, with 8 bases left in between. The team produced cDNA through 5'RACE using 10-nucleotide random UMIs. TCRdb independently ran MiXCR on the 5' RACE reads; one entry per CDR3 protein. The sample contains around 70,000 distinct CDR3 sequences, about 5% of which appear only once. The sequence was collected from a woman in her seventies with multiple sclerosis. The material sequenced was PBMCs. This rearrangement joins TRBV7-9 to TRBJ2-7; no reliable D call. In DNA form, the CDR3 reads TGTGCCTGGACCAGCTCCTACGAGCAGTACTTC. Amino acid sequence: CAWTSSYEQYF.